The rows below give T cell receptor beta chains drawn from one sample of a study of brain metastases from non-small cell lung cancer. Data came from immunoSEQ multiplex PCR; TCRdb stores just in-frame clones and leaves some out. This sample has some 4,100 clones, with 87% found just once. What was sequenced was primary lung tumor tissue. The receptors were gathered from a donor at least 40 years old with non-small cell lung cancer. The CDR3 runs from the conserved cysteine through the conserved F or W. D genes are given only for firm matches. Only part of the rows carry a size: once, few, many, or a class if the clone is expanded.

j_gene	abundance	v_gene	d_gene	CDR3aa	CDR3nt
TRBJ2-2	.	TRBV6-1	TRBD2	CASSEVAGVTGELFF	TGTGCCAGCAGTGAAGTAGCGGGGGTTACCGGGGAGCTGTTTTTT
TRBJ2-1	.	TRBV7-3	.	CASSLAGGGINEQFF	TGTGCCAGCAGCCTCGCGGGTGGGGGCATCAATGAGCAGTTCTTC
TRBJ1-2	.	TRBV19	.	CASSIDGSYYGYTF	TGTGCCAGTAGTATTGACGGATCTTACTATGGCTACACCTTC
TRBJ1-1	once	TRBV27	.	CASSLLPPEMGTEAFF	TGTGCCAGCAGTTTACTGCCCCCAGAAATGGGGACTGAAGCTTTCTTT
TRBJ1-2	.	TRBV2	.	CASSERQTYEGYTF	TGTGCCAGCAGTGAACGACAGACCTATGAAGGCTACACCTTC
TRBJ1-5	once	TRBV2	.	CASSEGSGSGNQPQHF	TGTGCCAGCAGTGAAGGTTCAGGGAGCGGCAATCAGCCCCAGCATTTT
TRBJ1-2	once	TRBV18	TRBD1	CASSPGQGYGYTF	TGTGCCAGCTCACCGGGACAGGGATATGGCTACACCTTC
TRBJ1-6	.	TRBV6-5	.	CASKGTDNSPLHF	TGTGCCAGCAAAGGGACTGACAATTCACCCCTCCACTTT
TRBJ1-1	.	TRBV9	.	CASSVVQGYTEAFF	TGTGCCAGCAGCGTAGTCCAGGGGTACACTGAAGCTTTCTTT
TRBJ2-7	.	TRBV19	.	CASSLGGLYPRYEQYF	TGTGCCAGTAGTCTCGGGGGCCTCTATCCGAGATACGAGCAGTACTTC
TRBJ2-7	.	TRBV15	.	CATSRENSYEQYF	TGTGCCACCAGCAGAGAGAACTCCTACGAGCAGTACTTC
TRBJ1-6	few	TRBV6-5	TRBD1	CASSYSNRGGNSPLHF	TGTGCCAGCAGTTACTCGAACAGGGGAGGAAATTCACCCCTCCACTTT
TRBJ2-7	.	TRBV7-8	.	CASSVGTSILEQYF	TGTGCCAGCAGCGTCGGTACTAGCATTCTCGAGCAGTACTTC
TRBJ2-3	.	TRBV24-1	TRBD1	CATSDYRIPRQGSYDTQYF	TGTGCCACCAGTGATTATAGAATTCCGAGACAGGGGTCGTACGATACGCAGTATTTT
TRBJ1-1	.	TRBV4-2	.	CASSQRLDTEAFF	TGTGCCAGCAGCCAACGGTTAGACACTGAAGCTTTCTTT
TRBJ2-5	.	TRBV10-3	TRBD1	CAISGQGVGETQYF	TGTGCCATCAGTGGACAGGGGGTGGGGGAGACCCAGTACTTC
TRBJ2-2	once	TRBV4-1	TRBD1	CASSQFSTGTGELFF	TGCGCCAGCAGCCAATTCTCGACAGGGACCGGGGAGCTGTTTTTT
TRBJ1-1	.	TRBV10-3	.	CAISKQGNTEAFF	TGTGCCATCAGCAAACAAGGGAACACTGAAGCTTTCTTT
TRBJ1-2	few	TRBV6-5	.	CASSYSSFDYGYTF	TGTGCCAGCAGTTACTCAAGCTTTGACTATGGCTACACCTTC
TRBJ1-2	.	TRBV5-5	.	CASSFGAQNYGYTF	TGTGCTAGCAGCTTCGGGGCCCAGAACTATGGCTACACCTTC
TRBJ1-1	.	TRBV19	.	CASSSPRGKGTEAFF	TGTGCCAGTAGTAGCCCGAGGGGGAAGGGCACTGAAGCTTTCTTT
TRBJ2-3	.	TRBV7-2	.	CASSLERVDTQYF	TGTGCCAGCAGCTTAGAGAGGGTGGATACGCAGTATTTT
TRBJ1-6	few	TRBV9	TRBD1	CASSEQGSSPLHF	TGTGCCAGCAGCGAACAGGGGAGTTCACCCCTCCACTTT
TRBJ1-4	.	TRBV7-2	.	CASSLDRWNEKLFF	TGTGCCAGCAGCCTAGACAGATGGAATGAAAAACTGTTTTTT
TRBJ1-4	.	TRBV30	.	CAWSVQALVEKLFF	TGTGCCTGGAGTGTACAGGCGTTGGTTGAAAAACTGTTTTTT
TRBJ1-3	.	TRBV6-5	.	CASSFRGSGNTIYF	TGTGCCAGCAGTTTTAGGGGTTCTGGAAACACCATATATTTT
TRBJ1-1	.	TRBV13	.	CASTLRGDSNTEAFF	TGTGCCAGCACCCTGAGGGGGGACTCGAACACTGAAGCTTTCTTT
TRBJ2-1	.	TRBV3-1/TRBV3-2	TRBD2	CASSPPSGGYNEQFF	TGTGCCAGCAGCCCCCCTAGCGGGGGCTACAATGAGCAGTTCTTC
TRBJ2-5	.	TRBV12-3/TRBV12-4	.	CASSLSGETQYF	TGTGCCAGCAGCCTGTCCGGAGAGACCCAGTACTTC
TRBJ2-5	.	TRBV5-1	.	CASSLAPGGSETQYF	TGCGCCAGCAGCTTGGCCCCAGGGGGGTCGGAGACCCAGTACTTC
TRBJ1-1	.	TRBV19	.	CASSIERGYTEAFF	TGTGCCAGTAGTATAGAACGGGGGTACACTGAAGCTTTCTTT
TRBJ2-5	.	TRBV12-1	.	CASRLTRQETQYF	TGTGCCAGCCGACTTACGAGGCAAGAGACCCAGTACTTC
TRBJ1-4	.	TRBV24-1	TRBD1	CATSDPGQGNKKLFF	TGTGCCACCAGTGATCCGGGACAGGGAAATAAAAAACTGTTTTTT
TRBJ1-3	.	TRBV5-6	.	CASSLVTTENTIYF	TGTGCCAGCAGCTTGGTAACTACCGAGAACACCATATATTTT
TRBJ2-7	.	TRBV28	.	CASSLEDRLEQYF	TGTGCCAGCAGTTTAGAGGACCGCCTCGAGCAGTACTTC
TRBJ2-5	.	TRBV24-1	TRBD1	CATSNRGAGETQYF	TGTGCCACCAGTAACAGGGGAGCCGGGGAGACCCAGTACTTC
TRBJ1-3	.	TRBV19	TRBD1	CASTPEFYGTARWTIYF	TGTGCCAGTACCCCTGAATTCTACGGGACAGCACGCTGGACCATATATTTT
TRBJ2-7	few	TRBV12-5	.	CASGLEQGPYEQYF	TGTGCTAGTGGTTTGGAGCAGGGCCCCTACGAGCAGTACTTC
TRBJ2-1	.	TRBV5-1	TRBD2	CASSLAGLAGYNEQFF	TGCGCCAGCAGCTTGGCGGGACTAGCGGGGTACAATGAGCAGTTCTTC
TRBJ1-6	.	TRBV4-2	.	CASSQEGGYSPLHF	TGTGCCAGCAGCCAAGAAGGAGGATATTCACCCCTCCACTTT
TRBJ1-1	once	TRBV5-1	.	CASSSTQGNTEAFF	TGCGCCAGCAGCTCCACCCAGGGGAACACTGAAGCTTTCTTT
TRBJ2-7	.	TRBV11-2	.	CASSIPAAGIAYEQYF	TGTGCCAGCAGCATCCCCGCGGCGGGTATAGCCTACGAGCAGTACTTC
TRBJ1-3	.	TRBV7-2	.	CASSLGGRRSGNTIYF	TGTGCCAGCAGCTTAGGGGGCCGCCGCTCTGGAAACACCATATATTTT
TRBJ2-2	.	TRBV10-3	.	CAIRRDGNTGELFF	TGTGCCATCAGACGGGACGGCAACACCGGGGAGCTGTTTTTT
TRBJ2-3	.	TRBV6-5	TRBD1	CAIGTASTDTQYF	TGTGCCATCGGGACAGCTAGCACAGATACGCAGTATTTT
TRBJ2-2	.	TRBV10-3	.	CAISGTGRTTGRELFF	TGTGCCATCAGTGGAACAGGGAGAACTACCGGCAGGGAGCTGTTTTTT
TRBJ1-1	.	TRBV19	.	CASSDRMNTEAFF	TGTGCCAGTAGTGACAGGATGAACACTGAAGCTTTCTTT
TRBJ1-5	.	TRBV6-2/TRBV6-3	.	CTSSYRDGNQPQHF	TGTACCAGCAGTTACAGGGACGGCAATCAGCCCCAGCATTTT
TRBJ2-5	.	TRBV27	.	CASSPGLIGGETQYF	TGTGCCAGCAGTCCGGGCCTAATCGGAGGAGAGACCCAGTACTTC
TRBJ1-6	.	TRBV4-2	.	CASSHPTLDSPLHF	TGTGCCAGCAGCCACCCTACGCTTGATTCACCCCTCCACTTT
TRBJ1-1	.	TRBV5-1	.	CASSFRENTEAFF	TGCGCCAGCAGCTTCAGAGAGAACACTGAAGCTTTCTTT
TRBJ1-5	few	TRBV7-8	.	CASSNHQGPSQPQHF	TGTGCCAGCAGCAACCACCAGGGCCCCAGTCAGCCCCAGCATTTT
TRBJ2-1	.	TRBV7-8	.	CASSFRRGDSEQFF	TGTGCCAGCAGCTTTCGGAGAGGGGATAGTGAGCAGTTCTTC
TRBJ2-5	.	TRBV5-4	.	CASSLEYQETQYF	TGTGCCAGCAGCTTGGAGTACCAAGAGACCCAGTACTTC